Listed here are 27 T cell receptor beta chains from one sample, sequenced in a study of cytomegalovirus exposure and HLA in healthy donors. The PCR made use of 60 Vbeta and 13 Jbeta primers. TCRdb's copy holds only in-frame clones and misses some; the assay was immunoSEQ multiplex PCR. In total, the table holds about 130,000 clones. Specimen: PBMCs. These receptors were taken from a man in his late teens or twenties in good health and CMV-seronegative.

V is TRBV7-3 and J is TRBJ1-5; TRBD1 aligns across 7 bases. In germline, CDR1 is SGHTA, CDR2 FQGTGA. The CDR3 is 14 residues long. Unmatched junction bases numbered 5, after V lost 3 bases and J lost 6 bases. Here the CDR3 DNA reads TGTGCCAGCAGCTTCGACAGGGCGAGTCAGCCCCAGCATTTT. Translating it yields CASSFDRASQPQHF.

As DNA, the CDR3 is TGTGCCAGCAGTTACAACAGTATCTCCTACGAGCAGTACTTC. It translates to CASSYNSISYEQYF. The V gene is TRBV6-5, the J gene TRBJ2-5; D ambiguous. The tail of the sequence fits TRBJ2-7 better, so the J call may be wrong. Germline V CDR1 and CDR2: MNHEY, SVGAGI. The CDR3 loop spans 14 amino acids.

This sequence joins TRBV28 and TRBJ2-2, with 9 bases identical to TRBD1. The V gene's germline CDR1 is MDHEN and CDR2 SYDVKM. The CDR3 is made up of 14 amino acids. V trimming: 6 bases; J trimming: 7 bases; junction bases outside the gene matches: 6. The CDR3 DNA reads as TGTGCCAGCAGGGGACAGGGTCGGGGCGGGGAGCTGTTTTTT. Translating it yields CASRGQGRGGELFF. Variable domain in full (rest from reference TRBV28 and TRBJ2-2): DVKVTQSSRYLVKRTGEKVFLECVQDMDHENMFWYRQDPGLGLRLIYFSYDVKMKEKGDIPEGYSVSREKKERFSLILESASTNQTSMYLCASRGQGRGGELFFGEGSRLTVL.

The chain combines TRBV28 with TRBJ1-2; D not resolved. Trimming left V 6 bases short and J 1 base short, with 3 bases between. The CDR3 length is 11 residues. Germline CDR1 is MDHEN and CDR2 is SYDVKM. The CDR3 loop reads CASSRNYGYTF. For the CDR3, the DNA is TGTGCCAGCAGCCGTAACTATGGCTACACCTTC.

The CDR3 DNA is TGCGCCAGCAGCTTGGGACAGGGGGGTCAGCCCCAGCATTTT. It is translated as CASSLGQGGQPQHF. V usage is TRBV5-1 and J usage is TRBJ1-5; 9 bases agree with TRBD1. The J segment lost 6 bases and the V segment lost 0 bases, leaving 1 base of the junction unmatched. CDR3 length equals 14 residues. Germline loops: CDR1 SGHRS, CDR2 YFSETQ.

The rearrangement joins TRBV6-1 to TRBJ2-7; the match to TRBD2 covers 10 bases. With V trimmed by 10 bases and J by 4 bases, 7 bases remained unmatched. The CDR3 is 13 residues long. Germline CDR1 MNHNS, CDR2 SASEGT. This CDR3 reads CAIRTSGNYEQYF. The CDR3 nucleotides are TGTGCCATCAGGACTAGCGGTAATTACGAGCAGTACTTC.

The V and J genes are TRBV5-4 and TRBJ2-6; 9 bases are shared with TRBD1. Germline CDR1 and CDR2: SGHNT and YYREEE (reference sequence). The CDR3 loop spans 19 amino acids. The junction had 9 bases not matched to a gene; V was cut back by 2 bases and J by 0 bases. CDR3 nucleotides: TGTGCCAGCAGCTTTCCCCGACAGGGGGTTGACTCTGGGGCCAACGTCCTGACTTTC. Translated, it gives CASSFPRQGVDSGANVLTF.

The chain has TRBV7-2 and TRBJ1-5; TRBD1 is a possible D gene (5 bases). Germline values: CDR1 SGHTA, CDR2 FQGNSA. The CDR3 is 16 residues long. Trimming took off 5 bases at V and 3 bases at J, with 17 bases between the two ends. For the CDR3, the DNA is TGTGCCAGCAGCCCCTTCCCACGACAGAACAATCAGCCCCAGCATTTT. It specifies CASSPFPRQNNQPQHF.

The genes are TRBV5-4 and TRBJ1-2; D gene ambiguous. CDR1 is SGHNT and CDR2 is YYREEE in the germline V gene (reference sequence). This CDR3 contains 14 residues. V was shortened by 1 base and J by 0 bases, with 7 bases between the two germline ends. CDR3 sequence reads: CASSLIGANYGYTF. The CDR3 region has the DNA TGTGCCAGCAGCTTGATAGGAGCTAACTATGGCTACACCTTC.

V gene TRBV5-6 combines with J gene TRBJ1-1; 8 nucleotides align to TRBD1. Losses at the gene ends were 4 bases for V and 4 bases for J; bases not matched to a gene: 6. CDR3 length equals 14 residues. Germline loops: CDR1 SGHDT, CDR2 YYEEEE. CDR3 DNA sequence: TGTGCCAGCAGCACCAGGGGGCGTTTCACTGAAGCTTTCTTT. Residues: CASSTRGRFTEAFF. Full variable domain (outside the CDR3, taken from reference TRBV5-6 and TRBJ1-1): DAGVTQSPTHLIKTRGQQVTLRCSPKSGHDTVSWYQQALGQGPQFIFQYYEEEERQRGNFPDRFSGHQFPNYSSELNVNALLLGDSALYLCASSTRGRFTEAFFGQGTRLTVV.

The chain uses TRBV28 and TRBJ1-5; TRBD1 aligns across 8 bases. V dropped 6 bases and J dropped 2; count of bases not matched to a gene: 12. Germline V gene data show CDR1 as MDHEN and CDR2 as SYDVKM. The CDR3 contains 17 residues. The CDR3 region has the DNA TGTGCCAGCAGACACGCGACAGGGGATTTGGGCAATCAGCCCCAGCATTTT. It codes for CASRHATGDLGNQPQHF.

V gene TRBV11-2 combines with J gene TRBJ1-1, with D possibly matching TRBD1 (5 bases). This CDR3 has 15 residues. The V end lost 4 bases, the J end lost 2 bases, and 14 bases lay between the germline ends. Germline lookup yields CDR1 SGHAT and CDR2 FQNNGV. This CDR3 is CASSYGPGQNTEAFF. As DNA, the CDR3 is TGTGCCAGCAGCTACGGCCCAGGACAAAACACTGAAGCTTTCTTT.

The gene calls are TRBV5-1 and TRBJ2-5; 9 nucleotides align to TRBD2. CDR3 length: 14 residues. V gave up 2 bases and J gave up 3 bases; unmatched junction bases: 2. Germline V gene lookup returns CDR1 SGHRS and CDR2 YFSETQ. CDR3 protein: CASSLLAGEETQYF. The CDR3 coding sequence is TGCGCCAGCAGCTTATTAGCGGGGGAAGAGACCCAGTACTTC. Variable domain in full (rest from reference TRBV5-1 and TRBJ2-5): KAGVTQTPRYLIKTRGQQVTLSCSPISGHRSVSWYQQTPGQGLQFLFEYFSETQRNKGNFPGRFSGRQFSNSRSEMNVSTLELGDSALYLCASSLLAGEETQYFGPGTRLLVL.

The rearrangement links TRBV7-3 to TRBJ2-3; TRBD1 matches at 12 bases. The CDR3 sequence is 17 residues long. Germline CDR1 SGHTA, CDR2 FQGTGA. The trim removed 6 bases at V and 5 bases at J, leaving 12 bases unmatched. CDR3 loop: CASSPTPGQGARDTQYF. The CDR3 region has the DNA TGTGCCAGCAGTCCTACCCCGGGACAGGGGGCCAGAGATACGCAGTATTTT. Based on the CDR3 plus reference TRBV7-3 and TRBJ2-3, the full variable domain is GAGVSQTPSNKVTEKGKYVELRCDPISGHTALYWYRQSLGQGPEFLIYFQGTGAADDSGLPNDRFFAVRPEGSVSTLKIQRTERGDSAVYLCASSPTPGQGARDTQYFGPGTRLTVL.

The J gene is TRBJ2-3, the V gene TRBV7-3; 9 bases are a match to TRBD2. This CDR3 region has 15 residues. Germline V gives CDR1 SGHTA, CDR2 FQGTGA. The junction had 0 bases not matched to a gene; V was cut back by 2 bases and J by 0 bases. The CDR3 nucleotides read TGTGCCAGCAGCTTAGCGGGAGGGAGCACAGATACGCAGTATTTT. Its protein is CASSLAGGSTDTQYF.

J is TRBJ2-1 and V is TRBV6-5, with 8 bases matching TRBD2. V shed 5 bases, J shed 7 bases, and the junction held 10 bases outside the gene matches. Per the germline V gene, CDR1 is MNHEY and CDR2 is SVGAGI. This CDR3 contains 15 residues. CDR3 in amino acids: CASSKPAGGWNEQFF. CDR3 coding DNA: TGTGCCAGCAGTAAGCCGGCGGGAGGTTGGAATGAGCAGTTCTTC.

The J gene is TRBJ2-7, the V gene TRBV5-4; 11 bases match TRBD2. The CDR3 spans 12 residues. V lost 4 bases and J lost 11; bases outside the gene matches: 5. CDR1 is SGHNT, CDR2 YYREEE, per germline (reference sequence). This chain's CDR3 is CASSAGLAEKYF. The DNA of the CDR3 is TGTGCCAGCAGCGCGGGACTAGCGGAAAAGTACTTC.

V gene TRBV5-4 combines with J gene TRBJ1-3; D remains ambiguous. Trimming removed 4 bases from V and 3 bases from J, with 8 bases in between. The CDR3 spans 13 residues. CDR1 and CDR2 from the germline V gene are SGHNT and YYREEE (reference sequence). In DNA form, the CDR3 reads TGTGCCAGCAGCGAAGCGTTTGGAAACACCATATATTTT. Translating gives CASSEAFGNTIYF.

V and J are TRBV6-1 and TRBJ2-7; 10 bases line up with TRBD1. Germline values: CDR1 MNHNS, CDR2 SASEGT. The CDR3 length is 15 residues. With V trimmed by 8 bases and J by 3 bases, 10 bases remained unmatched. In DNA form, the CDR3 reads TGTGCCAGCGCATCCTACCGGGACAGGGGCTACGAGCAGTACTTC. The encoded protein is CASASYRDRGYEQYF.

The chain joins TRBV14 to TRBJ2-3, with TRBD2 as a possible D gene (6 bases). Germline CDR1 and CDR2: SGHDN and FVKESK. V lost 0 bases and J lost 4, with 23 bases in between. The CDR3 runs 19 residues. CDR3 residues: CASSQEAETRGYVSDTQYF. DNA of the CDR3: TGTGCCAGCAGCCAAGAAGCCGAGACTAGAGGGTACGTCTCAGATACGCAGTATTTT.

The chain employs TRBV6-5 and TRBJ2-5, with D perhaps matching TRBD1 (5 bases). Trimming removed 0 bases at V and 10 bases at J, with 18 bases between. Looked up from germline, CDR1 is MNHEY and CDR2 is SVGAGI. The CDR3 contains 15 residues. The DNA of the CDR3 is TGTGCCAGCAGTTACTCCCTTCTACCTACGACAGTCCAGTACTTC. This encodes CASSYSLLPTTVQYF.

The rearrangement links TRBV9 to TRBJ2-7, with D perhaps TRBD2 (7 bases). V lost 5 bases to trimming and J lost 0 bases, with 15 bases between them. CDR1 and CDR2 (germline): SGDLS, YYNGEE. This CDR3 is built from 15 residues. The CDR3 bases are TGTGCCAGCAGTAGAGGGGGGGTTTTCTCCTACGAGCAGTACTTC. Translating gives CASSRGGVFSYEQYF.

The chain combines TRBV9 with TRBJ2-1; D ambiguous. CDR3 length: 13 residues. V was clipped by 3 bases and J by 3 bases, with 7 bases between them. Germline values: CDR1 SGDLS, CDR2 YYNGEE. The CDR3 sequence: CASSDSIYNEQFF. The DNA of the CDR3 is TGTGCCAGCAGCGATAGCATCTACAATGAGCAGTTCTTC.

This chain uses TRBV6-1 with TRBJ2-7; 9 nucleotides match TRBD2. There are 13 residues in the CDR3. The J segment lost 5 bases and the V segment lost 10 bases, leaving 9 bases of the junction unmatched. CDR1 MNHNS and CDR2 SASEGT come from the germline V gene. In DNA, the CDR3 is TGTGCCACCCTGCGGGGGGGCCTGGACGAGCAGTACTTC. This sequence encodes CATLRGGLDEQYF.

The rearrangement joins TRBV18 to TRBJ1-2; 7 nucleotides match TRBD1. This CDR3 has 15 amino acids. J gave up 7 bases and V 4 bases, and 12 bases lay outside the gene matches. Germline values: CDR1 KGHSH, CDR2 LQKENI. CDR3 protein: CASSLRQGQLSGYTF. The CDR3 bases are TGTGCCAGCTCACTTCGACAGGGTCAGTTAAGTGGCTACACCTTC.

In DNA form, the CDR3 reads TGTGCCAGCAGCTTGACGGGGGGACGAGACGAGCAGTACTTC. It translates to CASSLTGGRDEQYF. This chain links TRBV5-6 with TRBJ2-7; 7 bases agree with TRBD2. Unmatched junction bases numbered 6, after V lost 1 base and J lost 5 bases. This CDR3 spans 14 amino acids. Germline loops: CDR1 SGHDT, CDR2 YYEEEE.

This chain joins TRBV30 and TRBJ2-1; 13 bases match TRBD2. There are 14 residues in the CDR3. Germline V CDR1 and CDR2: GTSNPN, SVGIG (reference sequence). V gave up 3 bases and J gave up 5 bases; unmatched junction bases: 1. Here the CDR3 DNA reads TGTGCCTGGAGGGGACTAGCGGGGAACAATGAGCAGTTCTTC. Protein sequence: CAWRGLAGNNEQFF.